This T cell receptor (beta chain) was captured by sequencing in a study of blood T cell repertoires in COVID-19. Study context: PBMCs, B-cell-depleted T cells, or T cells provided the cDNA or gDNA that made up the material.

Original analysis: Nucleated cell number was recorded as an estimate derived from reference gene primer amplification. The repertoire was sequenced with immunoSEQ multiplex PCR; TCRdb's copy has only in-frame clones and lacks some. The D gene and trimming were derived from the DNA, and the V and J assignments and clone size from that table. The table lists about 220,000 clones, roughly 80% of them singletons. CDR1 and CDR2 from the germline V gene are MNHEY and SVGAGI. There are 15 residues in the CDR3. The trim removed 4 bases at V and 0 bases at J, leaving 5 bases unmatched. The chain carries TRBV6-5 and TRBJ2-5, with 7 nucleotides matching TRBD2. Sequenced: peripheral blood. The receptor comes from a woman in her 70s with acute or convalescent COVID-19. The CDR3 spells CASSSPAGNQETQYF. The CDR3 DNA is TGTGCCAGCAGTTCCCCAGCGGGGAACCAAGAGACCCAGTACTTC.